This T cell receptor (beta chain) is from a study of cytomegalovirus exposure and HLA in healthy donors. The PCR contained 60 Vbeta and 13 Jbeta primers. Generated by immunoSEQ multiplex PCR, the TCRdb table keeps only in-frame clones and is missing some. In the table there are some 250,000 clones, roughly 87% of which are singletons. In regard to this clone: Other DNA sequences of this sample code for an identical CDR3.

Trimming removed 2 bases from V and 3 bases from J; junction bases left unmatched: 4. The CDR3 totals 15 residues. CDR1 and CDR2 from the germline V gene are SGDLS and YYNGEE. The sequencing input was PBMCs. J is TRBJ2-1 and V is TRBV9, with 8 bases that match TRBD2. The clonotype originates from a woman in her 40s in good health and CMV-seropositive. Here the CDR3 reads CASSVGGGNYNEQFF. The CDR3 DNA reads TGTGCCAGCAGCGTCGGGGGGGGAAACTACAATGAGCAGTTCTTC.